A single T cell receptor beta chain is shown here with its context. The data are from a study of shared clonotypes between healthy human individuals. The protocol was immunoSEQ multiplex PCR, while the TCRdb copy is restricted to in-frame clones and leaves out a portion. The sample contains approximately 640,000 clones, approximately 75% of which appear only once. From germline, CDR1 is MDHEN and CDR2 SYDVKM. There are 16 residues in the CDR3. With 3 bases clipped from V and 9 bases from J, the junction kept 12 bases outside the gene matches. This sequence was found in a woman in her 30s in good health. Sequencing was carried out using memory CD4+ T cells sorted from blood. Subset indicated: CD45RA-negative fraction. The V and J genes are TRBV28 and TRBJ2-4; 9 nucleotides agree with TRBD2. In DNA, the CDR3 is TGTGCCAGCAGTTTTTCGGCGGGAGGGCAGTACAGCATTCAGTACTTC. Protein: CASSFSAGGQYSIQYF.